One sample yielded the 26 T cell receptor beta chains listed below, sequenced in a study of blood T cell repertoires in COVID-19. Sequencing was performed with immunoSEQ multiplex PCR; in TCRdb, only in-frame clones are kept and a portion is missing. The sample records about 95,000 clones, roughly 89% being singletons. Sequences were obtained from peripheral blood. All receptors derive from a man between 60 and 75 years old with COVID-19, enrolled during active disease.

CDR3 nucleotides: TGTGCCAGCAGTTACTTTCTAGCGGGAGTCTACGAGCAGTACTTC. Translated: CASSYFLAGVYEQYF. The chain combines TRBV6-2 or TRBV6-3 with TRBJ2-7; 10 bases align to TRBD2. J gave up 3 bases and V 1 base, and 3 bases lay outside the gene matches. Germline-derived CDR1 and CDR2 are MNHEY and SVGEGT. CDR3 length equals 15 residues.

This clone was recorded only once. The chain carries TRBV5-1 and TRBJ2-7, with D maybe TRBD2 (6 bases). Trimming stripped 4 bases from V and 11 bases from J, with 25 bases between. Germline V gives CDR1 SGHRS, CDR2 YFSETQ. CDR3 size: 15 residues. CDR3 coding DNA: TGCGCCAGCAGCCTGGCCTCCGGGGGACTGACGAGTGAGTACTTC. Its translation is CASSLASGGLTSEYF.

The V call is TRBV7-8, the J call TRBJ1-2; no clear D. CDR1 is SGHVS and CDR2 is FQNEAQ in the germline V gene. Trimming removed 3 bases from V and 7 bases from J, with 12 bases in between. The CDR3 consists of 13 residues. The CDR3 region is CASSFGYMAGYTF. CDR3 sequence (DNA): TGTGCCAGCAGCTTCGGGTATATGGCTGGCTACACCTTC.

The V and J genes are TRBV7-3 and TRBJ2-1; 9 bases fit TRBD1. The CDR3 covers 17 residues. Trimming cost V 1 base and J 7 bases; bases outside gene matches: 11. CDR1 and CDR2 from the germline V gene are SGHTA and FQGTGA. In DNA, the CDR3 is TGTGCCAGCAGCTTAAACGTACCGGGACAGGGTAGAAATGAGCAGTTCTTC. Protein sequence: CASSLNVPGQGRNEQFF.

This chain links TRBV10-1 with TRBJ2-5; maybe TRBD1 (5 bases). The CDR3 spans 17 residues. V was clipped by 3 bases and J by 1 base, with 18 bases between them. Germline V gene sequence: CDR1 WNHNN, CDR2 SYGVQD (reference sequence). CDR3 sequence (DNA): TGCGCCAGCAGTGAAGCGCAGGGATCCCGAGCCCAAGAGACCCAGTACTTC. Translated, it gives CASSEAQGSRAQETQYF.

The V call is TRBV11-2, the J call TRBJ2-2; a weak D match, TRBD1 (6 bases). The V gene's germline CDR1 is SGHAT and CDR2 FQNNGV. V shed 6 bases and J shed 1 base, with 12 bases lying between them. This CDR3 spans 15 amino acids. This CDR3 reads CASSYGQMNTGELFF. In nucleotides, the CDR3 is TGTGCCAGCAGTTATGGACAGATGAACACCGGGGAGCTGTTTTTT.

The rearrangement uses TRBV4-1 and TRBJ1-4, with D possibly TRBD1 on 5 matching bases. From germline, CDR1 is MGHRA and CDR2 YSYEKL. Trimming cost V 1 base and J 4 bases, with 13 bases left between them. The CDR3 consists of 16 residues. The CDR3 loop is CASSQGEGRGNEKLFF. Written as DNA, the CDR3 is TGCGCCAGCAGCCAAGGGGAGGGACGGGGTAATGAAAAACTGTTTTTT.

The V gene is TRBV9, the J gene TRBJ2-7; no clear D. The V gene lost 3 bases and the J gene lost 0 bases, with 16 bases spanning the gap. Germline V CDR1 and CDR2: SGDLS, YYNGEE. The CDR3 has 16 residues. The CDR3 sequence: CASSADSSVDSYEQYF. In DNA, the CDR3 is TGTGCCAGCAGCGCCGATTCTAGTGTCGACTCCTACGAGCAGTACTTC.

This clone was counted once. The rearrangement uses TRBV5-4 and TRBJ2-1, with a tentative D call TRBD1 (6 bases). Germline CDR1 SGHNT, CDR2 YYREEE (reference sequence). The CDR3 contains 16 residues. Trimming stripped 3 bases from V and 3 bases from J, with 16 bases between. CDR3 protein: CASSSSRGFLYNEQFF. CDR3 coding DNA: TGTGCCAGCAGCTCTAGCAGGGGATTCCTCTACAATGAGCAGTTCTTC.

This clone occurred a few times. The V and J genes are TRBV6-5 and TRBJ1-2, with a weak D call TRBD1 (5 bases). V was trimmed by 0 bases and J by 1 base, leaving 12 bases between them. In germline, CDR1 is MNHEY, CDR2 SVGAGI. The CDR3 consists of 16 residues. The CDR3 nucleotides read TGTGCCAGCAGTTACTCGCCAGGGCTCAGTAACTATGGCTACACCTTC. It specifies CASSYSPGLSNYGYTF.

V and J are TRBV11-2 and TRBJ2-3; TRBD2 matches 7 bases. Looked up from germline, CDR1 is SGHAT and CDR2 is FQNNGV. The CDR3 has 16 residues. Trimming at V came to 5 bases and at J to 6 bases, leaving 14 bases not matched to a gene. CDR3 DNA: TGTGCCAGCAGCCTTCAGAGGTTTGGGAGGGAGGATACGCAGTATTTT. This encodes CASSLQRFGREDTQYF.

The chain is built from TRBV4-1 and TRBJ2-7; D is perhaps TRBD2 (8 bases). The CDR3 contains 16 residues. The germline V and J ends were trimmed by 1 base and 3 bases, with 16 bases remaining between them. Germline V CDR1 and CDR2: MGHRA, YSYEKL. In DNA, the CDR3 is TGCGCCAGCAGCCAAGCCGGGGGGGACAGTAACTACGAGCAGTACTTC. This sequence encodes CASSQAGGDSNYEQYF.

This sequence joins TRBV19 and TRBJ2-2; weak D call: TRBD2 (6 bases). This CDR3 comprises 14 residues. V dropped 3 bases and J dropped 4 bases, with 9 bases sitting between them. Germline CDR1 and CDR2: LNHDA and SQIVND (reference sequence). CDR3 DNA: TGTGCCAGTAGTATCTCTAGCGCCACCGGGGAGCTGTTTTTT. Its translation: CASSISSATGELFF.

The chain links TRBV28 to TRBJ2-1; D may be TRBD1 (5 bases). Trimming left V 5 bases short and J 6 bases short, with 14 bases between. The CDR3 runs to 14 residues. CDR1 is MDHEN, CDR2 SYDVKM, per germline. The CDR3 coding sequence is TGTGCCAGCAGTCCGCCTACAGGCCCCAATGAGCAGTTCTTC. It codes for CASSPPTGPNEQFF.

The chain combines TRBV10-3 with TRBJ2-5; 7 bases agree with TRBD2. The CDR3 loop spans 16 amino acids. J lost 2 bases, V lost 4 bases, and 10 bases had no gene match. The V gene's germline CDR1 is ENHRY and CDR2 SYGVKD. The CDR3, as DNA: TGTGCCATCAGTGCCCATCTAGCGGAATCACAAGAGACCCAGTACTTC. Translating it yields CAISAHLAESQETQYF.

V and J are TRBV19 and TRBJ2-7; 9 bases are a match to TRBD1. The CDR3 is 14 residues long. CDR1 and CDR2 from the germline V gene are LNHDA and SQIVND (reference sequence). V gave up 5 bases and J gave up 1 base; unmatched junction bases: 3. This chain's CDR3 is CASSWTGESYEQYF. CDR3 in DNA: TGTGCCAGTAGTTGGACAGGGGAATCCTACGAGCAGTACTTC.

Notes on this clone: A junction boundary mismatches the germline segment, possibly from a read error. DNA of the CDR3: TGTGCCAGCAGTGAAGGGGAACGACAGGGCCCCATTTTC. Translation gives CASSEGERQGPIF. The V gene is TRBV6-1, the J gene TRBJ1-2; 7 bases agree with TRBD1. The CDR3 sequence is 13 residues long. Germline CDR1 and CDR2: MNHNS and SASEGT.

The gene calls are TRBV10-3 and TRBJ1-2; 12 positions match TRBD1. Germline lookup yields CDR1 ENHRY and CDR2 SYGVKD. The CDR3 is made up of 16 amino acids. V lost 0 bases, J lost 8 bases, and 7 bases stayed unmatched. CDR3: CAISESRGQGAYGYTF. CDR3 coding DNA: TGTGCCATCAGTGAGTCGAGGGGACAGGGGGCGTACGGCTACACCTTC.

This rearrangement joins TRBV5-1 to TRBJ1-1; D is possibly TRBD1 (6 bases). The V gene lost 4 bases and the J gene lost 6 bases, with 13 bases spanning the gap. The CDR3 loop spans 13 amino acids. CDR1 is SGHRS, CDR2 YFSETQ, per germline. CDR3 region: CASSQGTYSEAFF. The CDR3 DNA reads TGCGCCAGCAGCCAAGGGACATACTCTGAAGCTTTCTTT.

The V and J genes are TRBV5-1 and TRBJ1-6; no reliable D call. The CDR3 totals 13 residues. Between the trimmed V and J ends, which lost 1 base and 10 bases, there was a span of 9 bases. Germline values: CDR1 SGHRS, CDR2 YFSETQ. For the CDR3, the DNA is TGCGCCAGCAGCTTGAACATAAACTCACCCCTCCACTTT. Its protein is CASSLNINSPLHF.

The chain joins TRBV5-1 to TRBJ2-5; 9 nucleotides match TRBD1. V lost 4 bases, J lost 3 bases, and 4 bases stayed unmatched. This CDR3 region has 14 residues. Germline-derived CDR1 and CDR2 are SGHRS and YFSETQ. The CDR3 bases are TGCGCCAGCAGCGGATGGGACAGGGAAGAGACCCAGTACTTC. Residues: CASSGWDREETQYF.

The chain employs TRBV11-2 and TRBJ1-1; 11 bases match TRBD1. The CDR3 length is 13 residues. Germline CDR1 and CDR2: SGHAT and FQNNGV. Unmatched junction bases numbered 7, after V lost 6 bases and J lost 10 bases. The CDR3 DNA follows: TGTGCCAGCAGGGGACAGGGGGTTGTGGGAGCTTTCTTT. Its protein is CASRGQGVVGAFF.

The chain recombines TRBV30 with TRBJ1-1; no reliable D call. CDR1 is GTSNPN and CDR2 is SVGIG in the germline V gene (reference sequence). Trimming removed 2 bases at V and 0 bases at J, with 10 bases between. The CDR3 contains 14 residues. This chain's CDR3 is CAWSRSRVNTEAFF. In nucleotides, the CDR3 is TGTGCCTGGAGTCGGAGTCGGGTGAACACTGAAGCTTTCTTT. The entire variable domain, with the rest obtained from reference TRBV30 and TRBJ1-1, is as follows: SQTIHQWPATLVQPVGSPLSLECTVEGTSNPNLYWYRQAAGRGLQLLFYSVGIGQISSEVPQNLSASRPQDRQFILSSKKLLLSDSGFYLCAWSRSRVNTEAFFGQGTRLTVV.

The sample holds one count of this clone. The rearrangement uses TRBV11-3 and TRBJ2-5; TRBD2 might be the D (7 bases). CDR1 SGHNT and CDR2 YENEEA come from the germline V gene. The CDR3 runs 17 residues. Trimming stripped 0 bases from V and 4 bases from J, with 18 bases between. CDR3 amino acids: CASSLEAPGGAGETQYF. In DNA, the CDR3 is TGTGCCAGCAGCTTAGAAGCGCCTGGGGGGGCGGGAGAGACCCAGTACTTC.

The CDR3 region is CASSPLQGENTEAFF. The CDR3, as DNA: TGTGCCAGTAGTCCCCTCCAGGGCGAGAACACTGAAGCTTTCTTT. This sequence joins TRBV19 and TRBJ1-1; D might be TRBD1 (5 bases). Trimming pared 5 bases from V and 1 base from J, leaving 14 bases between. The CDR3 loop spans 15 amino acids. Germline V gene data show CDR1 as LNHDA and CDR2 as SQIVND (reference sequence).

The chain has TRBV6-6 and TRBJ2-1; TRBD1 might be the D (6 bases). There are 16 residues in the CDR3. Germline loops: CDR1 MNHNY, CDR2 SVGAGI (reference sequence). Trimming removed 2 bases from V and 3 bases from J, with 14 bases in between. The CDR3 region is CASSYRRQAYYNEQFF. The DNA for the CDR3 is TGTGCCAGCAGTTACCGCAGACAGGCCTACTACAATGAGCAGTTCTTC.